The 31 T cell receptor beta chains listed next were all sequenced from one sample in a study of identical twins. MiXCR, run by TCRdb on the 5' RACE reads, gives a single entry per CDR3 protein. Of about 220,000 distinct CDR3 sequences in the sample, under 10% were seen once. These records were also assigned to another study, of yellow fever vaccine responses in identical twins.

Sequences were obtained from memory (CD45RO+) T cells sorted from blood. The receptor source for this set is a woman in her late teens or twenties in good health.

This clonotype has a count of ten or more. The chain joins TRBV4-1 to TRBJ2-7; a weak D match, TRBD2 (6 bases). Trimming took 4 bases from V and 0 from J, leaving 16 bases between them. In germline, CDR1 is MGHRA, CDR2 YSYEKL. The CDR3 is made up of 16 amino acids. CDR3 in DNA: TGCGCCAGCAGCCGGCTGGGCACCGGGAGCTCCTACGAGCAGTACTTC. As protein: CASSRLGTGSSYEQYF.

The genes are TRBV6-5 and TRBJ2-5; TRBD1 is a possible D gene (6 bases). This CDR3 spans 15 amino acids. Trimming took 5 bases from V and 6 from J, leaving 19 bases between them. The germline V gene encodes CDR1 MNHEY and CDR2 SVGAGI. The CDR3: CASSPPAGVRQTQYF. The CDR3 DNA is TGTGCCAGCAGTCCGCCAGCAGGGGTGAGGCAGACCCAGTACTTC.

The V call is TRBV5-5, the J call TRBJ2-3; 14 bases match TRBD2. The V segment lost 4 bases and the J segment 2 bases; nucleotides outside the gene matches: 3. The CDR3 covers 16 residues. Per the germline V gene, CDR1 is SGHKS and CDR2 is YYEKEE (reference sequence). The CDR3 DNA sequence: TGTGCCAGCAGCAAGGGACTAGCGGGAGTCACAGATACGCAGTATTTT. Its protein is CASSKGLAGVTDTQYF.

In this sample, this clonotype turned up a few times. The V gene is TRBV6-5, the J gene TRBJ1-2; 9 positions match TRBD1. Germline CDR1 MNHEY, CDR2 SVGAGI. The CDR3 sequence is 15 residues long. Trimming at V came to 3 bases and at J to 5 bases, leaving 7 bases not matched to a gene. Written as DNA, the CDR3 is TGTGCCAGCAGTTATAAGGACAGGGGAGGATATGGCTACACCTTC. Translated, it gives CASSYKDRGGYGYTF.

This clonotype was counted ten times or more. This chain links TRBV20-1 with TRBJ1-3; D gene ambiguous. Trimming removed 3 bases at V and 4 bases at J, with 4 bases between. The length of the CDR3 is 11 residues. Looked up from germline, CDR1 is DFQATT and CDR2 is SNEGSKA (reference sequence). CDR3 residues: CSASPGNTIYF. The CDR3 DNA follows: TGCAGTGCTAGCCCAGGAAACACCATATATTTT.

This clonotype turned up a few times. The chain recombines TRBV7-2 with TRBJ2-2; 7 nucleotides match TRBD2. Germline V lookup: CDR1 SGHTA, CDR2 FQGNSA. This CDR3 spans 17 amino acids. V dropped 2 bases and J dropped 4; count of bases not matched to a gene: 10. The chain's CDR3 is CASSLSIAGVFTGELFF. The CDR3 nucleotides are TGTGCCAGCAGCTTATCTATTGCGGGAGTTTTCACCGGGGAGCTGTTTTTT.

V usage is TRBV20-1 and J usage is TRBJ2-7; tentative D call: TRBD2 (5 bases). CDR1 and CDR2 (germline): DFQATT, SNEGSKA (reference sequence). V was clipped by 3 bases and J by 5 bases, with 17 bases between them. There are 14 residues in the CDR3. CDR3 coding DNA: TGCAGTGCTAGTAGTCCATACGGGGTCGACGAGCAGTACTTC. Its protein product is CSASSPYGVDEQYF.

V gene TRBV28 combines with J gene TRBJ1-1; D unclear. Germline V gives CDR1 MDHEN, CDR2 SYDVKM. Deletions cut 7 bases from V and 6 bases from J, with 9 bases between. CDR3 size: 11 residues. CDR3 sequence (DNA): TGTGCCAGCATCCAAACGGCTGAAGCTTTCTTT. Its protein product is CASIQTAEAFF.

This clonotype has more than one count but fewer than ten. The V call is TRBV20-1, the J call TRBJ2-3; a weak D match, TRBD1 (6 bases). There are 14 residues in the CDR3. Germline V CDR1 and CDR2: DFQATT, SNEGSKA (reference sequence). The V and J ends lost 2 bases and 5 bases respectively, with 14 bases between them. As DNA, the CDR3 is TGCAGTGCTAGAAAGCAGGGGCAAGAAGATACGCAGTATTTT. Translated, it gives CSARKQGQEDTQYF.

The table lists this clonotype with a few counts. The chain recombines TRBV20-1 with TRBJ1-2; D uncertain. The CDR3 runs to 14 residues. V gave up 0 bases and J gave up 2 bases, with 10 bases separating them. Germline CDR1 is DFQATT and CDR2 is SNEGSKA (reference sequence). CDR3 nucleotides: TGCAGTGCTAGAGAGGCAGAACCCAACTATGGCTACACCTTC. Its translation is CSAREAEPNYGYTF.

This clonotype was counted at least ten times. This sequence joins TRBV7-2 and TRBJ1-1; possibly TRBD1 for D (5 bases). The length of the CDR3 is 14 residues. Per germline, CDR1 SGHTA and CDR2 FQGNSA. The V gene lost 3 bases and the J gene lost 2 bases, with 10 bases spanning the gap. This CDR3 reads CASSLGRINTEAFF. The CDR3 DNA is TGTGCCAGCAGCTTGGGACGGATAAACACTGAAGCTTTCTTT. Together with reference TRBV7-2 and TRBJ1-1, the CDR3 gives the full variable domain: GAGVSQSPSNKVTEKGKDVELRCDPISGHTALYWYRQSLGQGLEFLIYFQGNSAPDKSGLPSDRFSAERTGGSVSTLTIQRTQQEDSAVYLCASSLGRINTEAFFGQGTRLTVV.

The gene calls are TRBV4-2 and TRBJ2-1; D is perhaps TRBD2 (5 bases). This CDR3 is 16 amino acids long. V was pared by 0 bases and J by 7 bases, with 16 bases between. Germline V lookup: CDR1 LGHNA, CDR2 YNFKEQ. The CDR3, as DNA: TGTGCCAGCAGCCAAGAATCCCACGGCCGAGGGAATGAGCAGTTCTTC. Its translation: CASSQESHGRGNEQFF.

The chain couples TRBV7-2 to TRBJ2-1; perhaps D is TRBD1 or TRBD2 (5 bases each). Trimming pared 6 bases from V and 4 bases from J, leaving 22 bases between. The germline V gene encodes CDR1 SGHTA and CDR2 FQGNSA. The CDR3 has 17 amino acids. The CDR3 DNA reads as TGTGCCAGCAGTCTTAGGGGAGCTATGTCTGGGTACAATGAGCAGTTCTTC. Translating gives CASSLRGAMSGYNEQFF. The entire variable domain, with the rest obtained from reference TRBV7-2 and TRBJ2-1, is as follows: GAGVSQSPSNKVTEKGKDVELRCDPISGHTALYWYRQSLGQGLEFLIYFQGNSAPDKSGLPSDRFSAERTGGSVSTLTIQRTQQEDSAVYLCASSLRGAMSGYNEQFFGPGTRLTVL.

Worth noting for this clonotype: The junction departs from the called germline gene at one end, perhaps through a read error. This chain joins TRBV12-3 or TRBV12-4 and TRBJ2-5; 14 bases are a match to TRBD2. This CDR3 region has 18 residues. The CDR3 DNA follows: TGTGCCCGCAGTTCTATCGGGACTAGCGGGAGTGGGGCAGAGACCCAGTACTTC. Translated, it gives CARSSIGTSGSGAETQYF.

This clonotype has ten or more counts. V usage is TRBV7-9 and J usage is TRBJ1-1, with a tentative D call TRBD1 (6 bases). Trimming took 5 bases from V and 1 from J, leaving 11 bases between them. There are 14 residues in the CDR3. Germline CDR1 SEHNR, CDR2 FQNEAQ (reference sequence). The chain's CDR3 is CASSGDIRNTEAFF. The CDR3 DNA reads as TGTGCCAGCAGCGGGGACATCAGGAACACTGAAGCTTTCTTT.

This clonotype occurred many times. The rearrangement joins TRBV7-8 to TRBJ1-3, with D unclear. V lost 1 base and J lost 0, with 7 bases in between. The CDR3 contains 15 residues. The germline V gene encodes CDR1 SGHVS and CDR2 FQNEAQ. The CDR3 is CASSLGGTSGNTIYF. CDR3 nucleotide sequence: TGTGCCAGCAGCTTAGGGGGTACCTCTGGAAACACCATATATTTT.

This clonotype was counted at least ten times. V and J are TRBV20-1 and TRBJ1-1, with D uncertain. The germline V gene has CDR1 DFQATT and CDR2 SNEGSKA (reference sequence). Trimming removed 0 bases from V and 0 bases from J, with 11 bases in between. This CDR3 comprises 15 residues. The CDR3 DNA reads TGCAGTGCTAGAGATCCGGCGAGGATGAACACTGAAGCTTTCTTT. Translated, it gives CSARDPARMNTEAFF.

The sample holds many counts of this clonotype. CDR3 sequence (DNA): TGTGCCAGCAGCTTAGCCGGGACAGGGGGCTACGAGCAGTACTTC. Its protein product is CASSLAGTGGYEQYF. V is TRBV7-9 and J is TRBJ2-7, with TRBD1 matching over 11 bases. Germline-derived CDR1 and CDR2 are SEHNR and FQNEAQ (reference sequence). The CDR3 extends over 15 amino acids. V was clipped by 0 bases and J by 3 bases; unmatched bases: 1.

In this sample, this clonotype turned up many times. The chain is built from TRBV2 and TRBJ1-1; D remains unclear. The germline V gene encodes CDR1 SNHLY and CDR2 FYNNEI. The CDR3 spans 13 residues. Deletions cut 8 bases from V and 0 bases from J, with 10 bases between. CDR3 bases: TGTGCCAGCGTCGAAGGGTTGAACACTGAAGCTTTCTTT. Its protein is CASVEGLNTEAFF.

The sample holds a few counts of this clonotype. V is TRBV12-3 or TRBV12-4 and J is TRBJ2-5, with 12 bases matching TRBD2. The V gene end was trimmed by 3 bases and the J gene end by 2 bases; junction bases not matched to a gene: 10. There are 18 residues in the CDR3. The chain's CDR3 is CASSFSVRGLAGQETQYF. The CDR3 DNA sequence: TGTGCCAGCAGTTTTTCGGTTCGTGGACTAGCGGGACAAGAGACCCAGTACTTC.

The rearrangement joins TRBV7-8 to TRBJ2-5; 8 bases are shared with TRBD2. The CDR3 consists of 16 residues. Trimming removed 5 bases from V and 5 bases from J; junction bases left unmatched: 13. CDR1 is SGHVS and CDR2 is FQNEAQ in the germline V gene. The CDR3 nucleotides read TGTGCCAGCAGCCGGCTCACTAGCGGCCAATGGGAGACCCAGTACTTC. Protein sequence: CASSRLTSGQWETQYF.

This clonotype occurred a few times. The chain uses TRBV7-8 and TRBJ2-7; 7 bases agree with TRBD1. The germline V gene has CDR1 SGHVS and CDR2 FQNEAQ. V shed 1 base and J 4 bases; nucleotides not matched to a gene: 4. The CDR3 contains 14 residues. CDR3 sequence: CASSLVGGQYEQYF. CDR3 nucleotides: TGTGCCAGCAGCTTAGTTGGGGGACAGTACGAGCAGTACTTC.

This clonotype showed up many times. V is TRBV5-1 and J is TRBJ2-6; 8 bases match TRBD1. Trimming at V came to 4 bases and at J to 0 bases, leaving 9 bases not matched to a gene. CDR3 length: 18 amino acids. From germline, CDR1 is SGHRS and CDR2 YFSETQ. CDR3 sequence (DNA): TGCGCCAGCAGCAGGGGACAGGACACTAGCTCTGGGGCCAACGTCCTGACTTTC. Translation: CASSRGQDTSSGANVLTF.

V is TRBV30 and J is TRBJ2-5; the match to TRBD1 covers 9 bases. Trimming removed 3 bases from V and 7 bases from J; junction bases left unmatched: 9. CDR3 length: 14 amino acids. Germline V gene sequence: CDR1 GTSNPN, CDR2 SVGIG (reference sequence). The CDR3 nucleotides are TGTGCCTGGAGAGGGACAGGGACCGAGGGGACCCAGTACTTC. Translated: CAWRGTGTEGTQYF.

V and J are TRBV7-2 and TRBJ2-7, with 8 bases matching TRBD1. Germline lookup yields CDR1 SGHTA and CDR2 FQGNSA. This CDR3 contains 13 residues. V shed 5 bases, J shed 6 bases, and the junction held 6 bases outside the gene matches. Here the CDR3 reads CASSPDRATEQYF. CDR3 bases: TGTGCCAGCAGCCCGGACAGGGCTACCGAGCAGTACTTC. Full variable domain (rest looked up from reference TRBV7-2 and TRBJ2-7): GAGVSQSPSNKVTEKGKDVELRCDPISGHTALYWYRQSLGQGLEFLIYFQGNSAPDKSGLPSDRFSAERTGGSVSTLTIQRTQQEDSAVYLCASSPDRATEQYFGPGTRLTVT.

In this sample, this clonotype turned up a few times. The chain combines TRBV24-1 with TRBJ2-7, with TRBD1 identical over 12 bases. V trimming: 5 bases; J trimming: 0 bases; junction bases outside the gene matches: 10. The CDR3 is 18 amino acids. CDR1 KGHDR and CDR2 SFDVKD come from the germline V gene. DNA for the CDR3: TGTGCCACCAGTGGAATCGGGACAGGGGGCTATTCCTCCTACGAGCAGTACTTC. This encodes CATSGIGTGGYSSYEQYF.

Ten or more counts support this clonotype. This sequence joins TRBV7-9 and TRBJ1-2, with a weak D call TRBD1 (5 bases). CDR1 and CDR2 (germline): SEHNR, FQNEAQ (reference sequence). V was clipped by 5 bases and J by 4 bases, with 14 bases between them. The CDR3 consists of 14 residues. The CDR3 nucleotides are TGTGCCAGCAGCAAACCGGGGGGAAGCTATGGCTACACCTTC. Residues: CASSKPGGSYGYTF.

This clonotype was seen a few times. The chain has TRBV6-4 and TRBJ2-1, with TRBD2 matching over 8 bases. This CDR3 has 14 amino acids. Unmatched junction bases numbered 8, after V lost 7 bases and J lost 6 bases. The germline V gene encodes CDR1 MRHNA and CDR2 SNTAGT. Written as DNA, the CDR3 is TGTGCCAGCACTCCCGGGACTAGGTTCAATGAGCAGTTCTTC. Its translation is CASTPGTRFNEQFF.

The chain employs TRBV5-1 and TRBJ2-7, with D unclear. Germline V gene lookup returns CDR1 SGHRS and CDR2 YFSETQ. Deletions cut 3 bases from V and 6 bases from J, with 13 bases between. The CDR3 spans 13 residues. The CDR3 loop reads CASSSNHIIEQYF. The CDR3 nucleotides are TGCGCCAGCAGCTCAAACCACATAATCGAGCAGTACTTC.

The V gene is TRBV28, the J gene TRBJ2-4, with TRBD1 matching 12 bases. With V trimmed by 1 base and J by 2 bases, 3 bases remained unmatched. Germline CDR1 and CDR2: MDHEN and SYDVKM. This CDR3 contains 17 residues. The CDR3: CASSLLGTGGSKNIQYF. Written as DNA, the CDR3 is TGTGCCAGCAGTTTATTGGGGACAGGGGGCTCCAAAAACATTCAGTACTTC.

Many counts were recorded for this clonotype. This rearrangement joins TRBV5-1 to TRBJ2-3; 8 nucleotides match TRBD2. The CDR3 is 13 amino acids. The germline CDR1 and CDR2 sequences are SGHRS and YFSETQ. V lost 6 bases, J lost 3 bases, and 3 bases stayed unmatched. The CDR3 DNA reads TGCGCCAGCACCCGGGAGGGGACAGATACGCAGTATTTT. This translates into CASTREGTDTQYF.